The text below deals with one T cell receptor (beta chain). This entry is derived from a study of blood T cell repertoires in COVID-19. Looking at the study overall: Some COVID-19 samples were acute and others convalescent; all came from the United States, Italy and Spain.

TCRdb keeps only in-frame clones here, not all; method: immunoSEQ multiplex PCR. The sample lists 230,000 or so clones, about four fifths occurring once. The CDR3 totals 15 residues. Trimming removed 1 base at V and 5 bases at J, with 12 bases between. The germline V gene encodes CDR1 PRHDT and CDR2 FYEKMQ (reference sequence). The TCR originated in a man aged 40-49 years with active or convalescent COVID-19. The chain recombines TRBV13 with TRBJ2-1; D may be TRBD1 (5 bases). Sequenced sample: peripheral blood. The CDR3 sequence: CASSLVNRLNNEQFF. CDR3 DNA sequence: TGTGCCAGCAGCTTAGTAAACAGGTTGAACAATGAGCAGTTCTTC.